This T cell receptor beta chain was sequenced for a study of blood T cell repertoires in COVID-19. The ends lost 8 bases at V and 0 bases at J; junction bases unmatched: 8. The CDR3 contains 15 residues. From germline, CDR1 is SGHAT and CDR2 FQDESV (reference sequence). The table came from immunoSEQ multiplex PCR; TCRdb's copy has only in-frame clones and leaves some out. The sample holds under 200,000 clones, around 80% seen once. The table lists this clone with a few counts. The chain couples TRBV11-1 to TRBJ2-7; TRBD1 aligns across 9 bases. This sequence was found in a woman aged 55-69 years with acute or convalescent COVID-19. What was sequenced was peripheral blood. CDR3 region: CASATGGWNSYEQYF. The CDR3, as DNA: TGTGCCAGCGCAACAGGGGGCTGGAACTCCTACGAGCAGTACTTC.